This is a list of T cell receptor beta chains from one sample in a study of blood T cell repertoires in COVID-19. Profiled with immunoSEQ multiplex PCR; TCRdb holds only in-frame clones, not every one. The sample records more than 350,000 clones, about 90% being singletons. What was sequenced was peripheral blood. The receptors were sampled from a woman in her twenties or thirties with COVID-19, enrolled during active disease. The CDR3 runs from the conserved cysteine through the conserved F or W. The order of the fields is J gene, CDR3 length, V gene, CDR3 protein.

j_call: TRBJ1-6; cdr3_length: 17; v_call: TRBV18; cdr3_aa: CASSPTGGGSYNSPLHF
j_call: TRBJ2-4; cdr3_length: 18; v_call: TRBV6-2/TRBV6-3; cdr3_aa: CASSPGQGSLLAKNIQYF
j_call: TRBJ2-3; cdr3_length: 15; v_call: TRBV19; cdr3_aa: CASSWGTGSTDTQYF
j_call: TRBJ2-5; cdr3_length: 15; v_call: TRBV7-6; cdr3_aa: CASSSLGDRGETQYF
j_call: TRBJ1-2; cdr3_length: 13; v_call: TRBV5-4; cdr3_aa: CASTQRGLYGYTF
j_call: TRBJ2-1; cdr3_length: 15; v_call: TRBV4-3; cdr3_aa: CASSHTSGGANEQFF
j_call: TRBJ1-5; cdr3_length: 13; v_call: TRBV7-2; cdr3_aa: CASSFEFNQPQHF
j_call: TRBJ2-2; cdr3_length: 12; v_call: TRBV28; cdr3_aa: CASTAGAGELFF
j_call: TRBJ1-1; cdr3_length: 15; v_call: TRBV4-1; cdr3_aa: CASSHTGTQNTEAFF
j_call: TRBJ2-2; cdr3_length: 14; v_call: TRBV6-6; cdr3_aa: CASSGQEDTGELFF
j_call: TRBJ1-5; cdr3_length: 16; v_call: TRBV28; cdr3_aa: CASSSLLGGGNQPQHF
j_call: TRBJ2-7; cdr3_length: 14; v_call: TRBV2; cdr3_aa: CASSDPGPTYEQYF